The rows below give T cell receptor beta chains drawn from one sample of a study of blood T cell repertoires in COVID-19. Here immunoSEQ multiplex PCR was the method, and the copy in TCRdb shows in-frame clones only, minus some. The sample contains about 250,000 clones, under 85% of which appear only once. Material for sequencing was peripheral blood. The receptors derive from a woman between 40 and 50 years old with active or convalescent COVID-19. Each CDR3 is given with its conserved first and last residue. The D gene is left open where the match is weak. Not every row has a clone size; where given, it reads once, few, many or a size class.

V	size	J	D	CDR3	DNA
TRBV28	many	TRBJ2-2	TRBD2	CASIHHGGGTGELFF	TGTGCCAGCATCCATCATGGGGGAGGGACCGGGGAGCTGTTTTTT
TRBV3-1/TRBV3-2	NA	TRBJ1-2	TRBD1	CASRRTGGYGYTF	TGTGCCAGCAGGAGGACAGGGGGGTATGGCTACACCTTC
TRBV6-6	NA	TRBJ2-1	TRBD1	CATHRGPYNEQFF	TGTGCCACCCACAGGGGGCCCTACAATGAGCAGTTCTTC
TRBV12-3/TRBV12-4	NA	TRBJ1-1	NA	CASSFKGDTEAFF	TGTGCCAGCAGTTTCAAGGGGGACACTGAAGCTTTCTTT
TRBV12-3/TRBV12-4	few	TRBJ1-5	NA	CASSQNSNQPQHF	TGTGCCAGCAGTCAGAATAGCAATCAGCCCCAGCATTTT
TRBV4-1	NA	TRBJ2-3	TRBD1	CASSANRDSLTDTQYF	TGCGCCAGCAGCGCTAACCGGGACAGCCTCACAGATACGCAGTATTTT
TRBV3-1/TRBV3-2	NA	TRBJ2-7	NA	CASSQLPGMAYEQYF	TGTGCCAGCAGCCAATTGCCCGGGATGGCCTACGAGCAGTACTTC
TRBV2	NA	TRBJ1-1	NA	CARRDGRNTEAFF	TGTGCCAGGAGAGACGGGAGGAACACTGAAGCTTTCTTT
TRBV19	NA	TRBJ1-2	NA	CASSIDRGNYGYTF	TGTGCCAGTAGTATAGATCGGGGGAACTATGGCTACACCTTC
TRBV5-1	NA	TRBJ2-3	NA	CASSQGTGTDTQYF	TGCGCCAGCAGCCAAGGGACTGGTACAGATACGCAGTATTTT
TRBV7-2	NA	TRBJ2-2	NA	CASSLGGGTNTGELFF	TGTGCCAGCAGCTTAGGCGGCGGGACGAACACCGGGGAGCTGTTTTTT
TRBV5-1	few	TRBJ2-5	TRBD1	CASSQQGALETQYF	TGCGCCAGCAGCCAACAGGGGGCGCTGGAGACCCAGTACTTC
TRBV6-5	NA	TRBJ1-6	NA	CASSYLAGDSPLHF	TGTGCCAGCAGTTACTTGGCCGGAGATTCACCCCTCCACTTT